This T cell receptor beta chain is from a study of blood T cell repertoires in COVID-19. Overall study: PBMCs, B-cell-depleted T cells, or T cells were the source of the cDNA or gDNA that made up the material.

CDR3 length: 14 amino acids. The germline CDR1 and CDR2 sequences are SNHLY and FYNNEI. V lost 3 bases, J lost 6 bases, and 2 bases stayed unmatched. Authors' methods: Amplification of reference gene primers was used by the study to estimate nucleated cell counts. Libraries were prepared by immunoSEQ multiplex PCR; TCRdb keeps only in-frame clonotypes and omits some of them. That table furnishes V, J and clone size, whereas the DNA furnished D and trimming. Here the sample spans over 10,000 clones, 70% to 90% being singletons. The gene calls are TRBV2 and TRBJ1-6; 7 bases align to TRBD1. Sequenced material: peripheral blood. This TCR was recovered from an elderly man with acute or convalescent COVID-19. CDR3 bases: TGTGCCAGCAGTGAGAACAGGGGTAATTCACCCCTCCACTTT. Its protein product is CASSENRGNSPLHF.